The rows below give T cell receptor beta chains drawn from one sample of a study of control samples from healthy donors and cancer patients. TCRdb's copy holds only in-frame clones and misses some; the assay was immunoSEQ multiplex PCR. The repertoire table contains about 200,000 clones. The sample taken for sequencing was blood. Receptors originate from a young woman in good health. Both conserved end residues are part of each CDR3. A D gene is named only where the DNA matches it firmly.

DNA,CDR3,J,D,V
TGTGCCAGTAGTATAGTGGGGGCTCCAGGAAACACCATATATTTT,CASSIVGAPGNTIYF,TRBJ1-3,NA,TRBV19
TGTGCCAGCTCCCAGTCTTTTTCGGGAGGCTACACCTTC,CASSQSFSGGYTF,TRBJ1-2,NA,TRBV11-2
TGTGCCAGCAGCCCGGGACAGGGTGGTGGCTACACCTTC,CASSPGQGGGYTF,TRBJ1-2,TRBD1,TRBV28
TGTGCCAGCAGGAGGGACGGATACGAGCAGTACTTC,CASRRDGYEQYF,TRBJ2-7,NA,TRBV5-4
TGTGCCAGTAGTATCGGGGGCTACGAGCAGTACTTC,CASSIGGYEQYF,TRBJ2-7,NA,TRBV19
TGTGCCAGCAGCGCATTCACCCGCCCGAACACCGGGGAGCTGTTTTTT,CASSAFTRPNTGELFF,TRBJ2-2,NA,TRBV6-6
TGTGCCAGCAGCGAACCGTACACTGAAGCTTTCTTT,CASSEPYTEAFF,TRBJ1-1,NA,TRBV3-1/TRBV3-2
TGCGCCAGCAGCATAGGGACAGAACCGACCTACGAGCAGTACTTC,CASSIGTEPTYEQYF,TRBJ2-7,TRBD1,TRBV5-1
TGTGCCAGCAGCACCGGACAGGCGGGTAACTATGGCTACACCTTC,CASSTGQAGNYGYTF,TRBJ1-2,TRBD1,TRBV27
TGTGCCAGTAGTATCCCCGGGGATAGCAATCAGCCCCAGCATTTT,CASSIPGDSNQPQHF,TRBJ1-5,NA,TRBV19
TGTGCCAGCAGCCTTTCCGGGCTACCCTACGAGCAGTACTTC,CASSLSGLPYEQYF,TRBJ2-7,NA,TRBV11-2
TGCGCCAGCAGCTTTTCAGCAGGGGGCGCCTCCGGGGAGCTGTTTTTT,CASSFSAGGASGELFF,TRBJ2-2,TRBD1,TRBV5-1
TGTGCCAGCAGTTTCCAGGCCGGGGCCCAGCATTTT,CASSFQAGAQHF,TRBJ1-5,NA,TRBV12-3/TRBV12-4
TGTGCCAGCAGCTTGGGAGGGGGGCGCAAAGCTTTCTTT,CASSLGGGRKAFF,TRBJ1-1,NA,TRBV5-4
TGTGCCAGCAGTTTCGAGATAGAAAAACTGTTTTTT,CASSFEIEKLFF,TRBJ1-4,NA,TRBV12-3/TRBV12-4
TGTGCCAGCAGTTTATCTGGGGACTCTGGAAACACCATATATTTT,CASSLSGDSGNTIYF,TRBJ1-3,NA,TRBV27
TGCGCCAGCAGCCCCTACCCTACAGGGACCGGAAACACCATATATTTT,CASSPYPTGTGNTIYF,TRBJ1-3,NA,TRBV5-1
TGTGCCAGCAGCGCGACAGGAGACAATCAGCCCCAGCATTTT,CASSATGDNQPQHF,TRBJ1-5,NA,TRBV7-9
TGTGCCAGCAGGGGGGGGTGGAATCAGCCCCAGCATTTT,CASRGGWNQPQHF,TRBJ1-5,NA,TRBV28
TGTGCCAGCAGTGGACGAGGGGGGACATTCCCCAACTTCTATAATTCACCCCTCCACTTT,CASSGRGGTFPNFYNSPLHF,TRBJ1-6,NA,TRBV6-1
TGTGCCAGCAGCCCACGGACAGGGGCGCGGGAAAAACTGTTTTTT,CASSPRTGAREKLFF,TRBJ1-4,TRBD1,TRBV14
TGTGCCAGCAGGAGCTCGGGACAACTGTACGAGCAGTACTTC,CASRSSGQLYEQYF,TRBJ2-7,NA,TRBV2
TGCGCCAGCAGCCTATTAACCGGGACGGCTAACACTGAAGCTTTCTTT,CASSLLTGTANTEAFF,TRBJ1-1,NA,TRBV4-3
TGTGCCAGCAGTGACTCGACGGAGGGGGATGAGCAGTTCTTC,CASSDSTEGDEQFF,TRBJ2-1,NA,TRBV6-4
TGTGCCAGTAGTGGCCAGGTTTACACTGAAGCTTTCTTT,CASSGQVYTEAFF,TRBJ1-1,NA,TRBV19
TGTGCCAGCAGTTTGTCAGGGAGTCAGCCCCAGCATTTT,CASSLSGSQPQHF,TRBJ1-5,NA,TRBV12-3/TRBV12-4
TGTGCCAGCAGCCGGGACGGCCGGTCGAGAGAGCAGTACTTC,CASSRDGRSREQYF,TRBJ2-7,NA,TRBV7-3
TGTGCCAGCAGTTCCCAGGGAGGGGGCTATGGCTACACCTTC,CASSSQGGGYGYTF,TRBJ1-2,NA,TRBV6-6
TGTGCCATCAGTTCCTTTCAGGGGTATGGCTACACCTTC,CAISSFQGYGYTF,TRBJ1-2,NA,TRBV10-3
TGTGCCAGCAGCCAAGATTCAGCACCCCAATCACCCCTCCACTTT,CASSQDSAPQSPLHF,TRBJ1-6,NA,TRBV4-2
TGTGCCAGCAGCCAGGGTGTTAATTCACCCCTCCACTTT,CASSQGVNSPLHF,TRBJ1-6,NA,TRBV12-3/TRBV12-4
TGTGCCAGTAGCCCGGGGGACATCAGATCCTACGAGCAGTACTTC,CASSPGDIRSYEQYF,TRBJ2-7,NA,TRBV19
TGCGCCAGCAGCCAAGATCTGTCAATCTTAGGAGCTTTCTTT,CASSQDLSILGAFF,TRBJ1-1,NA,TRBV4-3
TGTGCCAGCAGATCCTCGACAGGGAGGAATTCACCCCTCCACTTT,CASRSSTGRNSPLHF,TRBJ1-6,TRBD1,TRBV28
TGTGCCAGCAGTTTTGTCAATCAGCCCCAGCATTTT,CASSFVNQPQHF,TRBJ1-5,NA,TRBV12-3/TRBV12-4
TGCGCCAGCAGCGTCCGGGACAGGGGGCTTGAGGGTTTTAGGTGGTATGGCTACACCTTC,CASSVRDRGLEGFRWYGYTF,TRBJ1-2,TRBD1,TRBV5-1
TGCGCCAGCAGCTTGGGAGTAGCTACTAACTATGGCTACACCTTC,CASSLGVATNYGYTF,TRBJ1-2,NA,TRBV5-1
TGCGCCAGCAGCCAAGCAGGTATTAGCAATCAGCCCCAGCATTTT,CASSQAGISNQPQHF,TRBJ1-5,NA,TRBV4-1
TGCGCCAGCAGCCCGCGCGCCCTCACTAACTCTGGAAACACCATATATTTT,CASSPRALTNSGNTIYF,TRBJ1-3,NA,TRBV4-1
TGTGCCAGCTCAGTCCAGGGTTATAGTGAGCAGTTCTTC,CASSVQGYSEQFF,TRBJ2-1,NA,TRBV18
TGTGCCAGCAGTCAATTCAGGGAGAACTATGGCTACACCTTC,CASSQFRENYGYTF,TRBJ1-2,NA,TRBV28
TGTGCCAGCCGGGTCTTTAATGAAAAACTGTTTTTT,CASRVFNEKLFF,TRBJ1-4,NA,TRBV19
TGTGCCAGCACCACCCCTGCCCTACAATACACTGAAGCTTTCTTT,CASTTPALQYTEAFF,TRBJ1-1,NA,TRBV28